This T cell receptor (beta chain) stems from a study of cytomegalovirus exposure and HLA in healthy donors. 13 Jbeta primers and 60 Vbeta primers were used for the PCR. Sequencing was performed with immunoSEQ multiplex PCR; in TCRdb, only in-frame clones are kept and a portion is missing. The top ten hold 4% to 5.5% of the sample, which has 150,000 to 200,000 clones, 75% seen once. Comment on this clone: Its antigen is unknown.

Study outcomes and limitations: Rare TCR sequences predominated, though certain public TCRs were found in many donors. Immune exposure information comprised only CMV serostatus. TCR association rates varied by HLA locus in a later analysis, with DRB1 highest and HLA-C lowest. The authors judged a highly shared variant cluster likely a sequencing artifact.

The origin of this receptor is a male donor in good health and CMV-seronegative. Material: PBMCs.

CDR3 residues: CASSLAQGQTIMNTEAFF. In DNA form, the CDR3 reads TGTGCCAGCAGCTTAGCCCAGGGACAGACAATCATGAACACTGAAGCTTTCTTT. The chain uses TRBV7-9 and TRBJ1-1, with TRBD1 identical over 7 bases. CDR3 length equals 18 residues. J gave up 0 bases and V 0 bases, and 10 bases lay outside the gene matches. The germline CDR1 and CDR2 sequences are SEHNR and FQNEAQ (reference sequence).